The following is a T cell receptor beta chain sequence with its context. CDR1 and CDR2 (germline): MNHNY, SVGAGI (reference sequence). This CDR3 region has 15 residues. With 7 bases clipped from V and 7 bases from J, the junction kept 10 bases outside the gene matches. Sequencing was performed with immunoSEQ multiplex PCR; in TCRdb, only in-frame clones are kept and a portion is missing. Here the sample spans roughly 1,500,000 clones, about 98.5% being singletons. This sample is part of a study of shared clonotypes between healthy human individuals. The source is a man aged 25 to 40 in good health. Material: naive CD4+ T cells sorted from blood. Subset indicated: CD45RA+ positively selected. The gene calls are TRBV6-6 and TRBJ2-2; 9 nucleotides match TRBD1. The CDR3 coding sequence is TGTGCCAGCACCTACCGGACAGGGGAAGGCGGGGAGCTGTTTTTT. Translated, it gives CASTYRTGEGGELFF.